These 24 T cell receptor beta chains originate from one sample sequenced in a study of human T cells and chemical hapten exposure (dated by TCRdb to about 2021). The time point label for this specimen denotes: pre-sensitization, week 0. Interpreted using the paper, the treatment or condition label stands for: therapeutic diphenylcyclopropenone sensitization with weekly scalp DPC. Libraries were prepared through RACE. The instrument was a NextSeq 500. TCRdb cleaned the public reads at Q25 with fastp, built clones with MiXCR and kept in-frame beta chains. Here each entry gathers all rows of one CDR3 protein and keeps the most common genes and DNA. This sample is represented by 50,000 to 70,000 distinct CDR3 sequences; roughly 10% of them were singletons. The ten biggest clones cover 8% to 10% of the sample. The source was whole blood, collected in connection with sensitization to the hapten diphenylcyclopropenone (DPC). These receptors all stem from a man aged 35-49 years with alopecia areata. Some clones in this sample may be carry-over from other donors' samples.

This clonotype was picked up a small number of times. The chain couples TRBV29-1 to TRBJ2-2, with a tentative D call TRBD1 (5 bases). The CDR3 length is 13 residues. Looked up from germline, CDR1 is SQVTM and CDR2 is ANQGSEA. Trimming took 7 bases from V and 2 from J, leaving 11 bases between them. The CDR3 DNA sequence: TGCAGCGCCCGACAGTACAACACCGGGGAGCTGTTTTTT. Protein product: CSARQYNTGELFF.

The chain is built from TRBV7-2 and TRBJ2-1, with 7 bases matching TRBD2. CDR3 length: 13 residues. Germline lookup yields CDR1 SGHTA and CDR2 FQGNSA. The J segment lost 8 bases and the V segment lost 2 bases, leaving 3 bases of the junction unmatched. CDR3 sequence reads: CASSLRREYEQFF. CDR3 sequence (DNA): TGTGCCAGCAGCTTAAGGCGGGAGTATGAGCAGTTCTTC.

Many counts were recorded for this clonotype. The V gene is TRBV20-1, the J gene TRBJ2-1; 9 positions match TRBD1. CDR1 DFQATT and CDR2 SNEGSKA come from the germline V gene (reference sequence). The J segment lost 9 bases and the V segment lost 3 bases, leaving 9 bases of the junction unmatched. CDR3 length: 14 amino acids. CDR3 sequence reads: CSASGTGKFGEQFF. For the CDR3, the DNA is TGCAGTGCTAGCGGGACAGGGAAATTTGGTGAGCAGTTCTTC.

This clonotype came up many times. V is TRBV5-1 and J is TRBJ1-2; D remains ambiguous. The CDR3 is 14 residues long. V lost 4 bases to trimming and J lost 1 base, with 11 bases between them. Germline CDR1 SGHRS, CDR2 YFSETQ. CDR3 sequence: CASSPSRNNYGYTF. Written as DNA, the CDR3 is TGCGCCAGCAGCCCCTCGCGCAATAACTATGGCTACACCTTC. Variable domain in full (rest from reference TRBV5-1 and TRBJ1-2): KAGVTQTPRYLIKTRGQQVTLSCSPISGHRSVSWYQQTPGQGLQFLFEYFSETQRNKGNFPGRFSGRQFSNSRSEMNVSTLELGDSALYLCASSPSRNNYGYTFGSGTRLTVV.

The sample holds many counts of this clonotype. The chain joins TRBV7-2 to TRBJ2-3, with 9 bases that match TRBD2. In germline, CDR1 is SGHTA, CDR2 FQGNSA. CDR3 length: 16 residues. The V gene end was trimmed by 1 base and the J gene end by 2 bases; junction bases not matched to a gene: 4. The CDR3 is CASSLVSSGATDTQYF. CDR3 DNA: TGTGCCAGCAGCTTAGTTTCTAGCGGGGCCACAGATACGCAGTATTTT.

The chain joins TRBV7-3 to TRBJ2-5, with TRBD1 identical over 8 bases. Germline CDR1 SGHTA, CDR2 FQGTGA. The CDR3 is 18 residues long. V shed 2 bases and J 3 bases; nucleotides not matched to a gene: 14. CDR3 sequence (DNA): TGTGCCAGCAGCTTATACGGGACAGGCCGGCACGCGGAAGAGACCCAGTACTTC. It is translated as CASSLYGTGRHAEETQYF.

With regard to this clonotype: A much larger clonotype is one base distant, so this may be a read error. This chain uses TRBV6-4 with TRBJ1-1; D uncertain. The CDR3 runs 13 residues. Germline CDR1 is MRHNA and CDR2 is SNTAGT. CDR3 protein: CVSSAGENTEAFF. Written as DNA, the CDR3 is TGTGTCAGTTCAGCGGGCGAGAACACTGAAGCTTTCTTT.

This clonotype has a handful of counts. The J gene is TRBJ2-4, the V gene TRBV7-2; tentative D call: TRBD2 (5 bases). V was cut by 3 bases and J by 6 bases, with 9 bases left in between. CDR1 and CDR2 (germline): SGHTA, FQGNSA. The CDR3 has 13 amino acids. Here the CDR3 reads CASSFSEGNIQYF. The DNA for the CDR3 is TGTGCCAGCAGCTTCTCTGAGGGAAACATTCAGTACTTC.

This clonotype occurred many times. This sequence joins TRBV27 and TRBJ2-5; perhaps TRBD1 as D (7 bases). Trimming removed 4 bases from V and 4 bases from J, with 13 bases in between. Germline assignment: CDR1 MNHEY and CDR2 SMNVEV (reference sequence). The CDR3 loop spans 14 amino acids. CDR3 sequence (DNA): TGTGCCAGCAGTTCCGGGCAGGGGGGAGAGACCCAGTACTTC. Encoded protein: CASSSGQGGETQYF.

This clonotype was observed a few times. The chain employs TRBV18 and TRBJ2-3; the match to TRBD2 covers 9 bases. The trim removed 6 bases at V and 2 bases at J, leaving 9 bases unmatched. This CDR3 spans 16 amino acids. The V gene's germline CDR1 is KGHSH and CDR2 LQKENI. CDR3 sequence: CASSPFEREATDTQYF. The CDR3 region has the DNA TGTGCCAGCTCCCCCTTTGAGCGGGAGGCCACAGATACGCAGTATTTT.

This clonotype came up many times. The rearrangement links TRBV30 to TRBJ2-1; 10 bases align to TRBD2. This CDR3 has 14 residues. V lost 4 bases, J lost 9 bases, and 9 bases stayed unmatched. Germline V gene data show CDR1 as GTSNPN and CDR2 as SVGIG (reference sequence). CDR3: CAWKRLAGVVEQFF. The CDR3 bases are TGTGCCTGGAAAAGGCTAGCGGGAGTTGTTGAGCAGTTCTTC.

V and J are TRBV5-5 and TRBJ2-5; D gene ambiguous. The germline CDR1 and CDR2 sequences are SGHKS and YYEKEE (reference sequence). The CDR3 spans 14 residues. V dropped 0 bases and J dropped 0 bases, with 6 bases sitting between them. CDR3: CASSLGHYQETQYF. The CDR3 region has the DNA TGTGCCAGCAGCTTGGGACACTACCAAGAGACCCAGTACTTC.

This clonotype showed up just a few times. This chain uses TRBV5-4 with TRBJ2-3; 8 positions match TRBD1. The V gene end was trimmed by 4 bases and the J gene end by 0 bases; junction bases not matched to a gene: 10. This CDR3 contains 17 residues. Germline V gene sequence: CDR1 SGHNT, CDR2 YYREEE (reference sequence). The CDR3 protein is CASSSRGRWTSTDTQYF. In DNA, the CDR3 is TGTGCCAGCAGCAGCAGGGGGCGATGGACTAGCACAGATACGCAGTATTTT. Full variable domain (missing parts from reference TRBV5-4 and TRBJ2-3): ETGVTQSPTHLIKTRGQQVTLRCSSQSGHNTVSWYQQALGQGPQFIFQYYREEENGRGNFPPRFSGLQFPNYSSELNVNALELDDSALYLCASSSRGRWTSTDTQYFGPGTRLTVL.

This clonotype was seen repeatedly, ten times or more. The V and J genes are TRBV18 and TRBJ2-2; 8 bases align to TRBD1. Germline trimming cut 4 bases from V and 7 bases from J; bases unmatched to any gene: 2. This CDR3 has 13 residues. Germline V gene sequence: CDR1 KGHSH, CDR2 LQKENI. CDR3 nucleotides: TGTGCCAGCTCACGGACAGGGAGCGGGGAGCTGTTTTTT. Translation: CASSRTGSGELFF.

This clonotype was seen many times. V usage is TRBV6-5 and J usage is TRBJ1-5; D not resolved. The V end was cut by 5 bases, the J end by 0 bases, with 11 bases between. Germline CDR1 MNHEY, CDR2 SVGAGI. This CDR3 has 15 amino acids. CDR3 coding DNA: TGTGCCAGCAGTCTGTACAGCTCTAGCAATCAGCCCCAGCATTTT. Protein: CASSLYSSSNQPQHF.

This clonotype was recorded many times. V is TRBV28 and J is TRBJ2-1; D is ambiguous. V gave up 6 bases and J gave up 10 bases, with 10 bases separating them. This CDR3 is built from 11 residues. Germline V CDR1 and CDR2: MDHEN, SYDVKM. CDR3 nucleotide sequence: TGTGCCAGCAGATCTCCGTTGGAGCAGTTCTTC. Residues: CASRSPLEQFF.

The chain recombines TRBV20-1 with TRBJ2-2; TRBD2 aligns across 7 bases. The germline gives CDR1 DFQATT, CDR2 SNEGSKA (reference sequence). The CDR3 totals 15 residues. The J segment lost 5 bases and the V segment lost 0 bases, leaving 6 bases of the junction unmatched. The CDR3 reads CSARDRRELTGELFF. The CDR3 DNA is TGCAGTGCTAGAGACCGGCGGGAGTTGACCGGGGAGCTGTTTTTT.

This clonotype turned up a few times. This chain uses TRBV28 with TRBJ2-1; TRBD2 matches 7 bases. Per the germline V gene, CDR1 is MDHEN and CDR2 is SYDVKM. V shed 7 bases and J 6 bases; nucleotides not matched to a gene: 12. This CDR3 contains 15 residues. CDR3 residues: CASTHPLAGPNEQFF. CDR3 sequence (DNA): TGTGCCAGCACCCACCCATTAGCGGGCCCCAATGAGCAGTTCTTC. The full variable domain, with the rest looked up from reference TRBV28 and TRBJ2-1, is DVKVTQSSRYLVKRTGEKVFLECVQDMDHENMFWYRQDPGLGLRLIYFSYDVKMKEKGDIPEGYSVSREKKERFSLILESASTNQTSMYLCASTHPLAGPNEQFFGPGTRLTVL.

This clonotype has ten or more counts. The V and J genes are TRBV5-1 and TRBJ2-5; TRBD1 matches at 7 bases. The J segment lost 5 bases and the V segment lost 0 bases, leaving 7 bases of the junction unmatched. Germline-derived CDR1 and CDR2 are SGHRS and YFSETQ. The CDR3 is 15 residues long. The CDR3 is CASSLDRGNRETQYF. The CDR3 nucleotides read TGCGCCAGCAGCTTGGACAGGGGAAATAGGGAGACCCAGTACTTC. The whole variable domain, remainder taken from reference TRBV5-1 and TRBJ2-5, is KAGVTQTPRYLIKTRGQQVTLSCSPISGHRSVSWYQQTPGQGLQFLFEYFSETQRNKGNFPGRFSGRQFSNSRSEMNVSTLELGDSALYLCASSLDRGNRETQYFGPGTRLLVL.

This clonotype showed up just a few times. The chain employs TRBV14 and TRBJ2-2; D is perhaps TRBD2 (5 bases). The length of the CDR3 is 14 residues. The germline CDR1 and CDR2 sequences are SGHDN and FVKESK. V shed 0 bases and J shed 7 bases, with 9 bases lying between them. The DNA for the CDR3 is TGTGCCAGCAGCCAAGACTCCGGGATCGGGGAGCTGTTTTTT. It yields the protein CASSQDSGIGELFF.

V and J are TRBV5-1 and TRBJ2-2, with a possible D match to TRBD2 (7 bases). This CDR3 region has 17 residues. V dropped 1 base and J dropped 2 bases, with 15 bases sitting between them. Germline CDR1 and CDR2: SGHRS and YFSETQ. DNA for the CDR3: TGCGCCAGCAGCTTGTACGGGGGGACACCCAACACCGGGGAGCTGTTTTTT. It specifies CASSLYGGTPNTGELFF.

This clonotype was observed at least ten times. The chain combines TRBV28 with TRBJ2-7, with TRBD1 as a possible D gene (6 bases). Looked up from germline, CDR1 is MDHEN and CDR2 is SYDVKM. CDR3 length: 16 amino acids. V was trimmed by 5 bases and J by 0 bases, leaving 17 bases between them. CDR3 region: CASSPTGTGSSYEQYF. The CDR3 DNA follows: TGTGCCAGCAGTCCAACCGGCACAGGGAGCTCCTACGAGCAGTACTTC.

This clonotype occurred many times. In DNA, the CDR3 is TGTGCCAGCAGCCGCTCGGGGGACTATGGCTACACCTTC. It yields the protein CASSRSGDYGYTF. The chain is built from TRBV13 and TRBJ1-2; the D gene is possibly TRBD1 (5 bases). V gave up 5 bases and J gave up 3 bases, with 10 bases separating them. The CDR3 is 13 residues long. CDR1 PRHDT and CDR2 FYEKMQ come from the germline V gene (reference sequence).

The V gene is TRBV7-9, the J gene TRBJ2-2, with 8 bases matching TRBD2. V lost 4 bases and J lost 5; bases outside the gene matches: 15. CDR1 SEHNR and CDR2 FQNEAQ come from the germline V gene (reference sequence). The CDR3 consists of 18 residues. CDR3 loop: CASSSNHLAGTGTGELFF. The CDR3 nucleotides are TGTGCCAGCAGCTCAAACCATTTAGCGGGAACCGGTACCGGGGAGCTGTTTTTT.